This T cell receptor beta chain was identified in a study of cytomegalovirus exposure and HLA in healthy donors. PCR used 60 Vbeta primers and 13 Jbeta primers. The repertoire was sequenced with immunoSEQ multiplex PCR; TCRdb's copy has only in-frame clones and lacks some. The profile covers roughly 180,000 clones, with 70% to 80% appearing a single time and roughly 1.3% taken by the ten largest. The germline CDR1 and CDR2 sequences are LNHDA and SQIVND (reference sequence). There are 14 residues in the CDR3. V lost 2 bases, J lost 2 bases, and 1 base stayed unmatched. The V gene is TRBV19, the J gene TRBJ2-7, with TRBD2 identical over 9 bases. The receptor was isolated from a man between 25 and 39 years old in good health and CMV-seronegative. The sequencing input was PBMCs. The DNA for the CDR3 is TGTGCCAGTAGTATACTAGCGGGAACCTACGAGCAGTACTTC. The encoded protein is CASSILAGTYEQYF. Full variable domain (remainder filled in from reference TRBV19 and TRBJ2-7): DGGITQSPKYLFRKEGQNVTLSCEQNLNHDAMYWYRQDPGQGLRLIYYSQIVNDFQKGDIAEGYSVSREKKESFPLTVTSAQKNPTAFYLCASSILAGTYEQYFGPGTRLTVT.